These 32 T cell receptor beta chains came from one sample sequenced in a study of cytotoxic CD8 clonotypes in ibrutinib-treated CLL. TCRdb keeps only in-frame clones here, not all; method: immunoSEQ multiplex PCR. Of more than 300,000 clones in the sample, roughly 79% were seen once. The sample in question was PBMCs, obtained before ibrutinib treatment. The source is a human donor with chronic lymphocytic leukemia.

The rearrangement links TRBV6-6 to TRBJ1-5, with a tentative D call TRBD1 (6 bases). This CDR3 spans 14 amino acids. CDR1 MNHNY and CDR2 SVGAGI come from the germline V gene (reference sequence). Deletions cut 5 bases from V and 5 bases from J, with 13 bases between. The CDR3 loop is CASSTRTGHQPQHF. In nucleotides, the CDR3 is TGTGCCAGCAGTACCCGTACAGGGCATCAGCCCCAGCATTTT.

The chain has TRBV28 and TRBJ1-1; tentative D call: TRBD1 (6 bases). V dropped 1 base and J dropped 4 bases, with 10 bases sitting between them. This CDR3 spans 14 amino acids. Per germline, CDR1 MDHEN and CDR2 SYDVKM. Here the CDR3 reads CASSLSGVGTEAFF. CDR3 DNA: TGTGCCAGCAGTTTATCAGGGGTAGGCACTGAAGCTTTCTTT. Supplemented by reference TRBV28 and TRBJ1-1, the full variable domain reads DVKVTQSSRYLVKRTGEKVFLECVQDMDHENMFWYRQDPGLGLRLIYFSYDVKMKEKGDIPEGYSVSREKKERFSLILESASTNQTSMYLCASSLSGVGTEAFFGQGTRLTVV.

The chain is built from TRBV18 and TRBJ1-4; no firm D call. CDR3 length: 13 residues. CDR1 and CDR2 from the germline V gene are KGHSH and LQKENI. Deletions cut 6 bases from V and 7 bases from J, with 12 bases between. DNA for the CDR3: TGTGCCAGCTCGGTTAGACAAGGTGAAAAACTGTTTTTT. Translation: CASSVRQGEKLFF.

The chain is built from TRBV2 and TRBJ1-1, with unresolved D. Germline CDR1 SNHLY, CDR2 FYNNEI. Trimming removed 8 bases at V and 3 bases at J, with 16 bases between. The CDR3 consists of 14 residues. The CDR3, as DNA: TGTGCCAGCCTTCGTCGCCTGTGGGACACTGAAGCTTTCTTT. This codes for CASLRRLWDTEAFF. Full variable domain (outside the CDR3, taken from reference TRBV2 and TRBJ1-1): EPEVTQTPSHQVTQMGQEVILRCVPISNHLYFYWYRQILGQKVEFLVSFYNNEISEKSEIFDDQFSVERPDGSNFTLKIRSTKLEDSAMYFCASLRRLWDTEAFFGQGTRLTVV.

The CDR3 DNA sequence: TGTGCCTGGAGAACGGCGAAAGCGGGAGCATGGGGTGAGCAGTTCTTC. Its translation: CAWRTAKAGAWGEQFF. The chain employs TRBV30 and TRBJ2-1; 8 positions agree with TRBD2. CDR3 length equals 16 residues. With V trimmed by 3 bases and J by 9 bases, 16 bases remained unmatched. Per the germline V gene, CDR1 is GTSNPN and CDR2 is SVGIG (reference sequence).

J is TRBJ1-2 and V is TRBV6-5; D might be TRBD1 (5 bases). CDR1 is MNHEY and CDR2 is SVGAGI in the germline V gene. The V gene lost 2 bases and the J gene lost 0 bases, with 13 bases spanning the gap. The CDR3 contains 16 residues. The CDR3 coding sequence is TGTGCCAGCAGTTACCTTAGACAGCCACCTAACTATGGCTACACCTTC. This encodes CASSYLRQPPNYGYTF.

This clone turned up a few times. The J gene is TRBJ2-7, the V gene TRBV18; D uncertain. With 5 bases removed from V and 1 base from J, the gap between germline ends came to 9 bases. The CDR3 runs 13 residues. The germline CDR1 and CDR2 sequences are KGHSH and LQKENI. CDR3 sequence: CASSSGLSYEQYF. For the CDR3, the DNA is TGTGCCAGCTCATCGGGCCTATCCTACGAGCAGTACTTC.

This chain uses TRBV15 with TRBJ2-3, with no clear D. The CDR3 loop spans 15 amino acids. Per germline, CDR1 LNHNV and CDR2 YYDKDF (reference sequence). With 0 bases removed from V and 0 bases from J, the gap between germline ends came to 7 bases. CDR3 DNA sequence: TGTGCCACCAGCAGAGACAGGTATAGCACAGATACGCAGTATTTT. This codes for CATSRDRYSTDTQYF.

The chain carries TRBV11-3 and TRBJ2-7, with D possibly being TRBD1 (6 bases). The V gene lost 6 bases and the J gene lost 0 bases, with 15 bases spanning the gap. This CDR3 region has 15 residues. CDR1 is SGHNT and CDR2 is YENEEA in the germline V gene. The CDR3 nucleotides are TGTGCCAGCAGACATAGGACGGGACACTCCTACGAGCAGTACTTC. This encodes CASRHRTGHSYEQYF.

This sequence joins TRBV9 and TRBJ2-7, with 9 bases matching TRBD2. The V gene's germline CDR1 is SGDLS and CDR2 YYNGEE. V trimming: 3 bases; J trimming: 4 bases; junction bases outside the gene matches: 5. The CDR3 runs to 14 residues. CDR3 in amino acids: CASSDSGSGYEQYF. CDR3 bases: TGTGCCAGCAGCGATAGCGGGAGTGGATACGAGCAGTACTTC.

The CDR3 sequence is CASSLFSYTGELFF. CDR3 DNA sequence: TGTGCCAGCAGCTTATTCAGTTACACCGGGGAGCTGTTTTTT. The chain combines TRBV11-1 with TRBJ2-2; D not resolved. Germline CDR1 SGHAT, CDR2 FQDESV (reference sequence). The V end was cut by 2 bases, the J end by 3 bases, with 7 bases between. CDR3 length: 14 amino acids.

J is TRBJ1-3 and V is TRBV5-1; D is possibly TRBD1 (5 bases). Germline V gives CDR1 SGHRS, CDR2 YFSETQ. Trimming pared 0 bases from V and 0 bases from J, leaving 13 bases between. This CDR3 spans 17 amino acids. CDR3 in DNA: TGCGCCAGCAGCTTGGTTCAGGGACCCGTCTCTGGAAACACCATATATTTT. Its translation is CASSLVQGPVSGNTIYF.

The CDR3 is CASSEARVGEAFF. Written as DNA, the CDR3 is TGTGCCAGCAGTGAAGCCCGGGTAGGGGAAGCTTTCTTT. This chain links TRBV6-1 with TRBJ1-1; D ambiguous. Germline-derived CDR1 and CDR2 are MNHNS and SASEGT. The germline V and J ends were trimmed by 0 bases and 8 bases, with 10 bases remaining between them. CDR3 size: 13 residues.

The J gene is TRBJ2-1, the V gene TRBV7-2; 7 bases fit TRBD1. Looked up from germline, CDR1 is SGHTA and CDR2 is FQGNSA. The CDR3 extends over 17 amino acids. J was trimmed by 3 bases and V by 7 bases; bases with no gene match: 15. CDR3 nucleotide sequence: TGTGCCAGCACCCATTTACCGGACAGGTCCCTCTACAATGAGCAGTTCTTC. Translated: CASTHLPDRSLYNEQFF. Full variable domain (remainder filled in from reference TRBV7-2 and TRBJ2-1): GAGVSQSPSNKVTEKGKDVELRCDPISGHTALYWYRQSLGQGLEFLIYFQGNSAPDKSGLPSDRFSAERTGGSVSTLTIQRTQQEDSAVYLCASTHLPDRSLYNEQFFGPGTRLTVL.

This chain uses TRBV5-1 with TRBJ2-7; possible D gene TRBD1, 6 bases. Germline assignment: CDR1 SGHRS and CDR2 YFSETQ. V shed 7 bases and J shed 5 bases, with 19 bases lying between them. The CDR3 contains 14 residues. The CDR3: CASGEGERLDEQYF. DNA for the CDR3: TGCGCCAGCGGAGAGGGGGAACGTTTAGACGAGCAGTACTTC. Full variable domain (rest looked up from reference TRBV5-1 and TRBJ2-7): KAGVTQTPRYLIKTRGQQVTLSCSPISGHRSVSWYQQTPGQGLQFLFEYFSETQRNKGNFPGRFSGRQFSNSRSEMNVSTLELGDSALYLCASGEGERLDEQYFGPGTRLTVT.

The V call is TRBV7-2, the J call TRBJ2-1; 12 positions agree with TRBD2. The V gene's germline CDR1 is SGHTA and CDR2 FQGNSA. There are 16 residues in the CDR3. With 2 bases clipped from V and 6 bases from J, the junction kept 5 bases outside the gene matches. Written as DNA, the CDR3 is TGTGCCAGCAGCTTAACTCTAGCGGGAGGGGGCAATGAGCAGTTCTTC. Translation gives CASSLTLAGGGNEQFF.

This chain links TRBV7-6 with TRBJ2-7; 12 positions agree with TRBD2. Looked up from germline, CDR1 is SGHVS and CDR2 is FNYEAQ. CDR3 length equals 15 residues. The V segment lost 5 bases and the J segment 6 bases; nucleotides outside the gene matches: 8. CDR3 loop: CASSPGLAGSSEQYF. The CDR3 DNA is TGTGCCAGCAGCCCAGGACTAGCGGGAAGCAGCGAGCAGTACTTC.

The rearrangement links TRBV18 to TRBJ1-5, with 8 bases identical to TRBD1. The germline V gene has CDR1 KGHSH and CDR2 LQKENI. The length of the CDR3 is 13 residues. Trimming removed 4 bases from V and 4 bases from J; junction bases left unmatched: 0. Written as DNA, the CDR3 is TGTGCCAGCTCACGGACAGGGAATCAGCCCCAGCATTTT. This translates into CASSRTGNQPQHF.

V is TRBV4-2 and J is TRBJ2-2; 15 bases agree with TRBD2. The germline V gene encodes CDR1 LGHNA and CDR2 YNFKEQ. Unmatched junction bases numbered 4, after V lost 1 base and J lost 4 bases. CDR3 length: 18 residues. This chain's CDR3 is CASSQVGLAGGSTGELFF. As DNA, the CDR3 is TGTGCCAGCAGCCAAGTGGGACTAGCGGGAGGATCCACCGGGGAGCTGTTTTTT.

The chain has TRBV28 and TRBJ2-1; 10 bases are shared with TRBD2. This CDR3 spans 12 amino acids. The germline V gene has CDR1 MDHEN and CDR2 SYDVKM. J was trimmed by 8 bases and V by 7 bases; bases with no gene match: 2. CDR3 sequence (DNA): TGTGCCAGCACTAGCGGGAGCGATGAGCAGTTCTTC. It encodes CASTSGSDEQFF.

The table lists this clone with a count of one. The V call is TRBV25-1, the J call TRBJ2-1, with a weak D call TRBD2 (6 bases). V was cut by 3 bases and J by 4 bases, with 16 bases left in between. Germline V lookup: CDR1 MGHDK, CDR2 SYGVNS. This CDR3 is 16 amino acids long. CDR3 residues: CASSDGGVGSYNEQFF. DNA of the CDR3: TGTGCCAGCAGTGACGGTGGGGTCGGGAGTTACAATGAGCAGTTCTTC.

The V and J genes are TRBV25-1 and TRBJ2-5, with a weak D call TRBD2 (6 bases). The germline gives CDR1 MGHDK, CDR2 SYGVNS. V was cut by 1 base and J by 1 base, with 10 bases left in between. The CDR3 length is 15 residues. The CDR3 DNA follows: TGTGCCAGCAGTGAATCGAATAGCGGCCAAGAGACCCAGTACTTC. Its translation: CASSESNSGQETQYF.

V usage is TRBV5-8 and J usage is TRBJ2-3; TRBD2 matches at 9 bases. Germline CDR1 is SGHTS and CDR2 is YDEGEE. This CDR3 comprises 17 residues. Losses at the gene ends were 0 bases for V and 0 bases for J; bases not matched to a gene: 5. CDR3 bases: TGTGCCAGCAGCTTGGTCCAGACTAGCGGAAGCACAGATACGCAGTATTTT. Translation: CASSLVQTSGSTDTQYF.

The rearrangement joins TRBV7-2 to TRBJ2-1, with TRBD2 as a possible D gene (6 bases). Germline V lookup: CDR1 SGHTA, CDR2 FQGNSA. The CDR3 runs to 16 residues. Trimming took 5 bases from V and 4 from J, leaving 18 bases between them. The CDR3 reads CASSPRGSGIYNEQFF. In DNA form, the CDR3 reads TGTGCCAGCAGCCCCCGGGGTAGCGGTATTTACAATGAGCAGTTCTTC.

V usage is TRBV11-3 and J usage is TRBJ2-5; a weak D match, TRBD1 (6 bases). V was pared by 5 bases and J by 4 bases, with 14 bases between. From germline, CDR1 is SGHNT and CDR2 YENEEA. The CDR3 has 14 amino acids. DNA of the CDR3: TGTGCCAGCAGCCCAGGGGCCGTGGGAGAGACCCAGTACTTC. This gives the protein CASSPGAVGETQYF.

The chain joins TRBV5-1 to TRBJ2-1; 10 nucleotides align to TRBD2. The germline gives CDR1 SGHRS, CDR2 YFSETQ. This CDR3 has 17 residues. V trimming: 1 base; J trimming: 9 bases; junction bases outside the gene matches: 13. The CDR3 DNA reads TGCGCCAGCAGCTTGAGGCCACAGCGGGAGGGCCGGGGTGAGCAGTTCTTC. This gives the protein CASSLRPQREGRGEQFF.

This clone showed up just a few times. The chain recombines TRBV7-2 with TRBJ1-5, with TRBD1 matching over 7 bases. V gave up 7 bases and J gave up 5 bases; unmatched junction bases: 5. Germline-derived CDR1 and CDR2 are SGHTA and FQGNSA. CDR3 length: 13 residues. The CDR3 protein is CASNRGSDQPQHF. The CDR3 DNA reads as TGTGCCAGCAACAGGGGATCAGATCAGCCCCAGCATTTT. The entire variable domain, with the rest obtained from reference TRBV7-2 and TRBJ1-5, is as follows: GAGVSQSPSNKVTEKGKDVELRCDPISGHTALYWYRQSLGQGLEFLIYFQGNSAPDKSGLPSDRFSAERTGGSVSTLTIQRTQQEDSAVYLCASNRGSDQPQHFGDGTRLSIL.

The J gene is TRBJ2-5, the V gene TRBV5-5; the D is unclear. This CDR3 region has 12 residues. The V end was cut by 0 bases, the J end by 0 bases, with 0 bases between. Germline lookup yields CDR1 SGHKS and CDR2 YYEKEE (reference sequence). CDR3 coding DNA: TGTGCCAGCAGCTTGGACCAAGAGACCCAGTACTTC. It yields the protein CASSLDQETQYF. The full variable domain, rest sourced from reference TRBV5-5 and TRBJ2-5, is DAGVTQSPTHLIKTRGQQVTLRCSPISGHKSVSWYQQVLGQGPQFIFQYYEKEERGRGNFPDRFSARQFPNYSSELNVNALLLGDSALYLCASSLDQETQYFGPGTRLLVL.

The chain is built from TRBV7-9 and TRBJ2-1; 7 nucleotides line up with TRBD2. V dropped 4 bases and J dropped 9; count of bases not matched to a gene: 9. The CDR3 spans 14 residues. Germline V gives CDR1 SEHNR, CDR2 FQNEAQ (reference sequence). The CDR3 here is CASSSPTRESEQFF. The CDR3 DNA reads TGTGCCAGCAGCTCACCCACGCGGGAGAGTGAGCAGTTCTTC.

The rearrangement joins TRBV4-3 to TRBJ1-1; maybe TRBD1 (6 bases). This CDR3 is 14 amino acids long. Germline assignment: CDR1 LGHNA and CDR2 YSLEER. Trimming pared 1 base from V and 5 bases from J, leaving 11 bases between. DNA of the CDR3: TGCGCCAGCAGCCAAGCAACAGGGCGAACTGAAGCTTTCTTT. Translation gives CASSQATGRTEAFF.

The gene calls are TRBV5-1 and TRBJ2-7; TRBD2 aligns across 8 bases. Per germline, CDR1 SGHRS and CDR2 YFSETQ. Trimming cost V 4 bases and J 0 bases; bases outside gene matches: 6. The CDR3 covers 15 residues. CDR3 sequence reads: CASSPGGSDSYEQYF. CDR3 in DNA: TGCGCCAGCAGCCCGGGAGGGTCTGACTCCTACGAGCAGTACTTC.

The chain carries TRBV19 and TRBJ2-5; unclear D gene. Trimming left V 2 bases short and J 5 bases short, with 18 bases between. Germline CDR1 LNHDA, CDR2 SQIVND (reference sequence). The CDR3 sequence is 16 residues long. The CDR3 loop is CASSILRTATRETQYF. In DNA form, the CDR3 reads TGTGCCAGTAGTATATTGAGGACCGCCACCCGGGAGACCCAGTACTTC.